This TCR beta chain was documented in a study of Graves' ophthalmopathy and Graves' hyperthyroidism. Amplification targeted the TCR beta CDR3 regions, with RNA transcripts as the source material. A first-round RT-PCR used HTBI primers, followed by a second-round multiplex PCR. Using its own MiXCR run on the multiplex PCR reads, TCRdb lists one record per CDR3 protein. The sample holds around 670,000 distinct CDR3 sequences, about 44% seen once. Germline-derived CDR1 and CDR2 are SGHDT and YYEEEE. V lost 5 bases to trimming and J lost 6 bases, with 21 bases between them. The CDR3 loop spans 15 amino acids. Concerning this clonotype: The CDR3 ends on some other residue instead of the conserved phenylalanine or tryptophan, so this is likely a read error.

The sequenced sample was peripheral blood. This chain links TRBV5-6 with TRBJ2-7, with D unclear. The TCR sequence derives from an adult man with Graves' ophthalmopathy. Written as DNA, the CDR3 is TGTGCCAGCAGTGTCCCCCTAGGGCAGACAAGCGAGCAGTACTTA. Translation gives CASSVPLGQTSEQYL.